This passage covers 29 T cell receptor beta chains from one sample sequenced in a study of blood T cell repertoires in COVID-19. Generated by immunoSEQ multiplex PCR, the TCRdb table keeps only in-frame clones and is missing some. This sample has some 300,000 clones, with about 90% found just once. The material sequenced was PBMCs or T cells enriched from blood (not recorded which). The receptors come from a woman between 50 and 59 years old who had been exposed to COVID-19.

The chain recombines TRBV21-1 with TRBJ2-7; the tabulated D call, TRBD1, remains unverified against the DNA. TRBV21-1 constitutes a pseudogene. CDR3 length equals 13 residues. CDR3 nucleotides: TGTGCCAGCAGCCGTTCCAGGGGGCTCGAGCAGTACTTC. The encoded protein is CASSRSRGLEQYF.

The genes are TRBV6-5 and TRBJ2-1, with D uncertain. CDR1 is MNHEY and CDR2 is SVGAGI in the germline V gene. The V gene lost 6 bases and the J gene lost 5 bases, with 8 bases spanning the gap. This CDR3 region has 12 residues. This CDR3 reads CASRSLNNEQFF. The CDR3 DNA is TGTGCCAGCAGAAGCTTAAACAATGAGCAGTTCTTC.

The chain has TRBV18 and TRBJ2-2; perhaps TRBD2 as D (5 bases). V was clipped by 6 bases and J by 0 bases, with 11 bases between them. The CDR3 spans 15 residues. Germline CDR1 is KGHSH and CDR2 is LQKENI. CDR3 DNA sequence: TGTGCCAGCTCCCTCGGGAATTCGAACACCGGGGAGCTGTTTTTT. Translated: CASSLGNSNTGELFF.

This clone was detected only once. This chain uses TRBV7-8 with TRBJ1-6; 9 bases are a match to TRBD1. This CDR3 is 16 amino acids long. The V segment lost 5 bases and the J segment 2 bases; nucleotides outside the gene matches: 4. CDR1 is SGHVS, CDR2 FQNEAQ, per germline. DNA for the CDR3: TGTGCCAGCAGCCAACAGGGGGCGACCTATAATTCACCCCTCCACTTT. The encoded protein is CASSQQGATYNSPLHF.

This chain joins TRBV3-1 (or the pseudogene TRBV3-2) and TRBJ1-2, with 8 bases lining up with TRBD1. Germline V gene sequence: CDR1 LGHDT, CDR2 YNNKEL (reference sequence). The CDR3 consists of 15 residues. The junction had 5 bases not matched to a gene; V was cut back by 1 base and J by 4 bases. The CDR3 DNA reads TGTGCCAGCAGCCAAGGTCCAGGGGGCCTCTATGGCTACACCTTC. Its translation is CASSQGPGGLYGYTF.

Written as DNA, the CDR3 is TGCGCCAGCAGCTCGATTCAGAGCACAGATACGCAGTATTTT. It translates to CASSSIQSTDTQYF. J is TRBJ2-3 and V is TRBV5-1; no clear D gene. Germline values: CDR1 SGHRS, CDR2 YFSETQ. The CDR3 has 14 amino acids. Trimming cost V 3 bases and J 0 bases, with 8 bases left between them. Based on the CDR3 plus reference TRBV5-1 and TRBJ2-3, the full variable domain is KAGVTQTPRYLIKTRGQQVTLSCSPISGHRSVSWYQQTPGQGLQFLFEYFSETQRNKGNFPGRFSGRQFSNSRSEMNVSTLELGDSALYLCASSSIQSTDTQYFGPGTRLTVL.

J is TRBJ2-7 and V is TRBV5-6; D uncertain. CDR1 is SGHDT and CDR2 is YYEEEE in the germline V gene. Trimming took 2 bases from V and 3 from J, leaving 6 bases between them. The length of the CDR3 is 12 residues. CDR3 nucleotides: TGTGCCAGCAGCTTCCCAGGCTACGAGCAGTACTTC. Amino acid sequence: CASSFPGYEQYF.

This chain links TRBV28 with TRBJ1-2, with 7 bases lining up with TRBD1. This CDR3 is built from 12 residues. With 6 bases clipped from V and 9 bases from J, the junction kept 7 bases outside the gene matches. Germline V gene lookup returns CDR1 MDHEN and CDR2 SYDVKM. CDR3 amino acids: CASSTGVRSYTF. The CDR3 DNA is TGTGCCAGCAGCACAGGGGTGAGGAGCTACACCTTC.

The chain recombines TRBV6-5 with TRBJ2-3; possibly TRBD1 for D (6 bases). V was trimmed by 4 bases and J by 8 bases, leaving 16 bases between them. The CDR3 spans 14 residues. Looked up from germline, CDR1 is MNHEY and CDR2 is SVGAGI. The CDR3 nucleotides read TGTGCCAGCAGTTGGGACACAGGGTCGGGTACGCAGTATTTT. Its protein is CASSWDTGSGTQYF.

The V call is TRBV29-1, the J call TRBJ2-7; D ambiguous. The CDR3 contains 11 residues. Deletions cut 7 bases from V and 7 bases from J, with 14 bases between. Germline lookup yields CDR1 SQVTM and CDR2 ANQGSEA. The DNA for the CDR3 is TGCAGCGCCGCCGCGCCCCGGGAGCAGTACTTC. Translating gives CSAAAPREQYF.

About this clone itself: The same CDR3 arises from other DNA sequences in this sample as well. The J gene is TRBJ2-1, the V gene TRBV7-9; no definite D call. This CDR3 spans 13 amino acids. V lost 2 bases to trimming and J lost 1 base, with 3 bases between them. CDR1 SEHNR and CDR2 FQNEAQ come from the germline V gene (reference sequence). CDR3 in amino acids: CASSLTSYNEQFF. The CDR3 coding sequence is TGTGCCAGCAGCTTAACATCCTACAATGAGCAGTTCTTC.

This clone is a singleton in its sample. The rearrangement uses TRBV5-1 and TRBJ2-7; the D gene is possibly TRBD1 (5 bases). Germline V gene lookup returns CDR1 SGHRS and CDR2 YFSETQ. CDR3 length: 14 residues. Trimming pared 3 bases from V and 4 bases from J, leaving 14 bases between. For the CDR3, the DNA is TGCGCCAGCAGCTCACAGGATCCTTATTACGAGCAGTACTTC. Residues: CASSSQDPYYEQYF.

The CDR3 reads CASTQQNGMRGYTF. The CDR3 nucleotides are TGTGCCAGCACCCAACAGAATGGAATGCGAGGCTACACCTTC. This chain links TRBV2 with TRBJ1-2; D is unclear. CDR3 length: 14 amino acids. V was trimmed by 7 bases and J by 8 bases, leaving 20 bases between them. Germline V gene lookup returns CDR1 SNHLY and CDR2 FYNNEI.

This clone was picked up one time. The chain couples TRBV18 to TRBJ2-7; the D gene is possibly TRBD1 (6 bases). The CDR3 runs 15 residues. V lost 2 bases and J lost 3, with 14 bases in between. The germline gives CDR1 KGHSH, CDR2 LQKENI. The CDR3 is CASSPGGERFYEQYF. The CDR3 DNA reads as TGTGCCAGCTCACCAGGGGGCGAGCGGTTCTACGAGCAGTACTTC.

V usage is TRBV4-2 and J usage is TRBJ2-7; 7 bases are a match to TRBD2. The CDR3 has 15 amino acids. Germline V gene lookup returns CDR1 LGHNA and CDR2 YNFKEQ. After removal of 4 bases from V and 4 bases from J, the junction contained 10 bases not matched to a gene. DNA of the CDR3: TGTGCCAGCAGCCCCTCAGCAAGGGGAGGGTACGAGCAGTACTTC. Translating it yields CASSPSARGGYEQYF.

The chain combines TRBV11-2 with TRBJ2-7; no clear D. Germline V gives CDR1 SGHAT, CDR2 FQNNGV. V was clipped by 3 bases and J by 1 base, with 16 bases between them. The CDR3 sequence is 16 residues long. This CDR3 reads CASSFLGPKRSYEQYF. CDR3 nucleotides: TGTGCCAGCAGCTTCCTGGGCCCCAAAAGATCCTACGAGCAGTACTTC.

This chain joins TRBV18 and TRBJ1-4, with 12 bases aligning to TRBD1. Trimming removed 6 bases from V and 10 bases from J; junction bases left unmatched: 9. CDR3 length: 15 amino acids. Germline CDR1 is KGHSH and CDR2 is LQKENI. This chain's CDR3 is CASSRTPGQGAKLFF. DNA of the CDR3: TGTGCCAGCTCCCGAACCCCGGGACAGGGGGCAAAACTGTTTTTT. Full variable domain (remainder filled in from reference TRBV18 and TRBJ1-4): NAGVMQNPRHLVRRRGQEARLRCSPMKGHSHVYWYRQLPEEGLKFMVYLQKENIIDESGMPKERFSAEFPKEGPSILRIQQVVRGDSAAYFCASSRTPGQGAKLFFGSGTQLSVL.

This clone was counted once. The chain recombines TRBV10-2 with TRBJ2-5; 10 bases align to TRBD1. This CDR3 has 14 amino acids. Trimming removed 7 bases from V and 3 bases from J; junction bases left unmatched: 5. Looked up from germline, CDR1 is WSHSY and CDR2 is SAAADI. CDR3 amino acids: CASTDRGTEETQYF. The CDR3 DNA reads TGCGCCAGCACGGACAGGGGGACCGAAGAGACCCAGTACTTC.

DNA of the CDR3: TGTGCCAGCAGCATAATAGCTAGCGGGGTGGAGACCCAGTACTTC. Protein sequence: CASSIIASGVETQYF. The V and J genes are TRBV11-2 and TRBJ2-5; 9 nucleotides match TRBD2. CDR1 is SGHAT and CDR2 is FQNNGV in the germline V gene. Trimming cost V 5 bases and J 5 bases; bases outside gene matches: 9. The CDR3 runs 15 residues.

The chain uses TRBV4-2 and TRBJ1-2; D is uncertain. The CDR3 has 15 amino acids. Germline V gene sequence: CDR1 LGHNA, CDR2 YNFKEQ. V was trimmed by 0 bases and J by 4 bases, leaving 12 bases between them. CDR3 residues: CASSQEAGVPYGYTF. The CDR3 DNA is TGTGCCAGCAGCCAAGAGGCGGGAGTACCCTATGGCTACACCTTC.

This clone was seen just once. The V call is TRBV6-4, the J call TRBJ2-2; D unresolved. V dropped 3 bases and J dropped 6 bases, with 11 bases sitting between them. CDR3 length: 14 residues. Germline CDR1 and CDR2: MRHNA and SNTAGT. In DNA, the CDR3 is TGTGCCAGCAGTGAAATACCGGTGGCCGGGGAGCTGTTTTTT. Translated: CASSEIPVAGELFF.

This clone was counted only a few times. The chain links TRBV4-2 to TRBJ1-2; the match to TRBD1 covers 11 bases. Germline V gives CDR1 LGHNA, CDR2 YNFKEQ. This CDR3 contains 15 residues. V trimming: 1 base; J trimming: 5 bases; junction bases outside the gene matches: 3. The CDR3 DNA reads as TGTGCCAGCAGCCAAGGGACAGGGGGCGGGTATGGCTACACCTTC. Amino acid sequence: CASSQGTGGGYGYTF.

The genes are TRBV28 and TRBJ1-5; D possibly corresponds to TRBD1 (5 bases). Trimming took off 9 bases at V and 3 bases at J, with 12 bases between the two ends. CDR1 is MDHEN and CDR2 is SYDVKM in the germline V gene. The CDR3 length is 13 residues. The CDR3 sequence is CASVGTVNQPQHF. The CDR3 region has the DNA TGTGCCAGTGTAGGGACTGTCAATCAGCCCCAGCATTTT.

This clone was detected only a few times. The J gene is TRBJ2-3, the V gene TRBV11-2; a weak D match, TRBD2 (5 bases). Germline CDR1 SGHAT, CDR2 FQNNGV. Trimming removed 4 bases at V and 0 bases at J, with 11 bases between. The CDR3 sequence is 15 residues long. The CDR3 sequence is CASSSYTSSTDTQYF. Here the CDR3 DNA reads TGTGCCAGCAGCTCATATACTAGTAGCACAGATACGCAGTATTTT.

The sample holds one count of this clone. The chain is built from TRBV9 and TRBJ1-1, with 7 bases lining up with TRBD1. Germline V gene data show CDR1 as SGDLS and CDR2 as YYNGEE. V lost 3 bases to trimming and J lost 1 base; unmatched junction nucleotides: 15. This CDR3 comprises 18 residues. CDR3 bases: TGTGCCAGCAGCGGTAGTTCAGGGGGGCGCCACCAGAACACTGAAGCTTTCTTT. Protein: CASSGSSGGRHQNTEAFF.

This chain joins TRBV30 and TRBJ1-5, with D uncertain. Germline values: CDR1 GTSNPN, CDR2 SVGIG (reference sequence). The CDR3 totals 13 residues. Trimming left V 0 bases short and J 5 bases short, with 8 bases between. The CDR3 spells CAWSVAEHQPQHF. DNA for the CDR3: TGTGCCTGGAGTGTAGCCGAACATCAGCCCCAGCATTTT.

This clone was picked up one time. The V gene is TRBV27, the J gene TRBJ2-3; possibly TRBD2 for D (5 bases). This CDR3 is built from 16 residues. Germline V gene data show CDR1 as MNHEY and CDR2 as SMNVEV (reference sequence). The V gene lost 2 bases and the J gene lost 4 bases, with 16 bases spanning the gap. Written as DNA, the CDR3 is TGTGCCAGCAGTTTAGCGGAGGCGGTCAACCCAGATACGCAGTATTTT. Translated: CASSLAEAVNPDTQYF.

This rearrangement joins TRBV7-9 to TRBJ2-5; 10 nucleotides match TRBD2. Germline CDR1 SEHNR, CDR2 FQNEAQ (reference sequence). The V and J ends lost 6 bases and 2 bases, in that order; junction bases with no gene match: 6. This CDR3 has 15 residues. As DNA, the CDR3 is TGTGCCAGCAGTTCGTTAGCGGGGGGACAAGAGACCCAGTACTTC. Translating gives CASSSLAGGQETQYF.

The CDR3 region has the DNA TGTGCCAGCAGCTATACAGGGACTGGGGCCAACGTCCTGACTTTC. This translates into CASSYTGTGANVLTF. V gene TRBV7-8 combines with J gene TRBJ2-6; possibly TRBD1 for D (6 bases). Germline V lookup: CDR1 SGHVS, CDR2 FQNEAQ. This CDR3 has 15 residues. V was trimmed by 4 bases and J by 2 bases, leaving 9 bases between them. Looking up the rest from reference TRBV7-8 and TRBJ2-6 gives the full variable domain: GAGVSQSPRYKVAKRGQDVALRCDPISGHVSLFWYQQALGQGPEFLTYFQNEAQLDKSGLPSDRFFAERPEGSVSTLKIQRTQQEDSAVYLCASSYTGTGANVLTFGAGSRLTVL.